Each of the 15 T cell receptor beta chains below was sequenced from the same sample in a study of cytomegalovirus exposure and HLA in healthy donors. The study ran its PCR with 60 Vbeta and 13 Jbeta primers. Clones were sequenced by immunoSEQ multiplex PCR, and TCRdb holds only the in-frame ones, with some missing. This table holds some 78,000 clones, about 80% found once. Sequenced material: PBMCs. All receptors come from a man between 50 and 59 years old in good health and CMV-seropositive.

The gene calls are TRBV4-1 and TRBJ1-1, with TRBD1 matching over 9 bases. Germline trimming cut 2 bases from V and 0 bases from J; bases unmatched to any gene: 4. The CDR3 runs to 16 residues. Germline assignment: CDR1 MGHRA and CDR2 YSYEKL. The CDR3, as DNA: TGCGCCAGCAGCCAACGACAGGGGGGTTTGAACACTGAAGCTTTCTTT. It is translated as CASSQRQGGLNTEAFF.

Of note for this clone: At one boundary the junction diverges from the germline segment, which might be a read error. The chain recombines TRBV7-9 with TRBJ2-1; no definite D call. The CDR3 sequence is 15 residues long. Germline CDR1 and CDR2: SEHNR and FQNEAQ (reference sequence). DNA for the CDR3: TGTTCCAGCAGAATGCCGCGACTCCCCGACAATGAGCAGTTCTTC. It specifies CSSRMPRLPDNEQFF.

This rearrangement joins TRBV29-1 to TRBJ1-6; 8 bases are shared with TRBD1. CDR3 size: 14 residues. The ends lost 6 bases at V and 10 bases at J; junction bases unmatched: 11. Germline CDR1 and CDR2: SQVTM and ANQGSEA. The chain's CDR3 is CSVRTQGEGSPLHF. The CDR3 DNA sequence: TGCAGCGTCCGAACACAGGGGGAAGGATCACCCCTCCACTTT.

The chain is built from TRBV30 and TRBJ2-7, with 7 nucleotides matching TRBD2. The germline CDR1 and CDR2 sequences are GTSNPN and SVGIG (reference sequence). This CDR3 has 18 amino acids. V lost 2 bases, J lost 3 bases, and 19 bases stayed unmatched. The CDR3 DNA sequence: TGTGCCTGGAGTATCCTGGGGCGCGGGAGCCGTCCTTTCTACGAGCAGTACTTC. It translates to CAWSILGRGSRPFYEQYF.

The chain is built from TRBV28 and TRBJ1-2; the match to TRBD1 covers 7 bases. V dropped 5 bases and J dropped 4; count of bases not matched to a gene: 13. The CDR3 is made up of 16 amino acids. Germline V lookup: CDR1 MDHEN, CDR2 SYDVKM. The CDR3: CASSRSGQGDIYGYTF. The CDR3 nucleotides read TGTGCCAGCAGTCGGTCAGGGCAGGGGGACATCTATGGCTACACCTTC.

The gene calls are TRBV5-6 and TRBJ2-7; 7 nucleotides agree with TRBD2. V shed 2 bases and J 5 bases; nucleotides not matched to a gene: 4. The germline V gene encodes CDR1 SGHDT and CDR2 YYEEEE. The CDR3 totals 13 residues. Here the CDR3 DNA reads TGTGCCAGCAGCTTTGGGACTACAGACGAGCAGTACTTC. Its protein product is CASSFGTTDEQYF.

The chain links TRBV27 to TRBJ1-3; 7 positions match TRBD1. V shed 3 bases, J shed 0 bases, and the junction held 11 bases outside the gene matches. Looked up from germline, CDR1 is MNHEY and CDR2 is SMNVEV (reference sequence). CDR3 length: 18 amino acids. CDR3 in DNA: TGTGCCAGCAGTTTCTCGGGACAGTCCCCAGGCTCTGGAAACACCATATATTTT. Its translation: CASSFSGQSPGSGNTIYF.

The rearrangement joins TRBV13 to TRBJ2-5; D not certain. CDR1 and CDR2 (germline): PRHDT, FYEKMQ (reference sequence). The CDR3 is made up of 13 amino acids. V was shortened by 0 bases and J by 5 bases, with 7 bases between the two germline ends. This CDR3 is CASSLGPRETQYF. The DNA for the CDR3 is TGTGCCAGCAGCTTAGGCCCCCGTGAGACCCAGTACTTC.

This chain joins TRBV2 and TRBJ2-2; 10 positions agree with TRBD1. V lost 7 bases and J lost 3; bases outside the gene matches: 2. From germline, CDR1 is SNHLY and CDR2 FYNNEI. This CDR3 is 14 amino acids long. In DNA form, the CDR3 reads TGTGCCAGCAAGGGACAGGGGTACACCGGGGAGCTGTTTTTT. Amino acid sequence: CASKGQGYTGELFF.

The V and J genes are TRBV28 and TRBJ1-3; D gene ambiguous. The CDR3 loop spans 14 amino acids. Trimming removed 3 bases from V and 0 bases from J, with 6 bases in between. Germline V gene data show CDR1 as MDHEN and CDR2 as SYDVKM. CDR3 loop: CASSFGLSGNTIYF. Here the CDR3 DNA reads TGTGCCAGCAGTTTCGGTCTCTCTGGAAACACCATATATTTT.

This CDR3 reads CAWSQDRGQETQYF. In DNA form, the CDR3 reads TGTGCCTGGAGTCAGGACCGGGGACAAGAGACCCAGTACTTC. The V and J genes are TRBV30 and TRBJ2-5, with a weak D call TRBD2 (5 bases). The CDR3 sequence is 14 residues long. Looked up from germline, CDR1 is GTSNPN and CDR2 is SVGIG (reference sequence). V lost 2 bases to trimming and J lost 2 bases, with 12 bases between them. Based on the CDR3 plus reference TRBV30 and TRBJ2-5, the full variable domain is SQTIHQWPATLVQPVGSPLSLECTVEGTSNPNLYWYRQAAGRGLQLLFYSVGIGQISSEVPQNLSASRPQDRQFILSSKKLLLSDSGFYLCAWSQDRGQETQYFGPGTRLLVL.

V usage is TRBV5-6 and J usage is TRBJ1-3, with D unclear. CDR3 length: 14 amino acids. Germline assignment: CDR1 SGHDT and CDR2 YYEEEE. Trimming pared 0 bases from V and 0 bases from J, leaving 4 bases between. For the CDR3, the DNA is TGTGCCAGCAGCTTGGCAGGCTCTGGAAACACCATATATTTT. It is translated as CASSLAGSGNTIYF.

The chain uses TRBV7-2 and TRBJ2-2, with 9 positions matching TRBD2. J gave up 7 bases and V 3 bases, and 3 bases lay outside the gene matches. The CDR3 runs 14 residues. CDR1 is SGHTA and CDR2 is FQGNSA in the germline V gene. The CDR3 nucleotides are TGTGCCAGCAGCTTGGGACTAGCTTTCGGGGAGCTGTTTTTT. As protein: CASSLGLAFGELFF.

Concerning this clone: Because the CDR3 is missing its conserved closing phenylalanine or tryptophan, this is likely a read error. This chain connects TRBV2 to TRBJ2-6; D uncertain. The ends were cut back, 8 bases at V and 0 bases at J, with 2 bases in the middle. This CDR3 contains 12 residues. Germline V gives CDR1 SNHLY, CDR2 FYNNEI. CDR3 DNA sequence: TGTGCCAGCGACTCTGGGGCCAACGTCCTGACTTGC. It specifies CASDSGANVLTC.

V and J are TRBV30 and TRBJ2-3; 9 bases fit TRBD2. The CDR3 loop spans 14 amino acids. From germline, CDR1 is GTSNPN and CDR2 SVGIG (reference sequence). The junction had 10 bases not matched to a gene; V was cut back by 2 bases and J by 10 bases. The CDR3 region has the DNA TGTGCCTGGAGTCAAGGTAGCGGGAGCGCTGCGCAGTATTTT. It specifies CAWSQGSGSAAQYF.